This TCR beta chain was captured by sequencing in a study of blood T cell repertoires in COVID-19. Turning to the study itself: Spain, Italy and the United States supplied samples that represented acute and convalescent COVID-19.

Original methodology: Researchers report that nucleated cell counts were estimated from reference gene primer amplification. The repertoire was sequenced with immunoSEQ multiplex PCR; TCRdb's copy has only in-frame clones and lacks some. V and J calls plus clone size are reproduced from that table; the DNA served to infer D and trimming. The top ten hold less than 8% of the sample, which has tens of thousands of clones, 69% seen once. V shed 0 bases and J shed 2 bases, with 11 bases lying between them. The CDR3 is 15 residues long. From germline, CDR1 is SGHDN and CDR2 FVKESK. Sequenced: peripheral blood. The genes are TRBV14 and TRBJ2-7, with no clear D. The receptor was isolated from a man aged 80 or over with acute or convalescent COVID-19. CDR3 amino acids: CASSQDPPRAYEQYF. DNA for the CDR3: TGTGCCAGCAGCCAAGATCCACCCCGGGCCTACGAGCAGTACTTC.